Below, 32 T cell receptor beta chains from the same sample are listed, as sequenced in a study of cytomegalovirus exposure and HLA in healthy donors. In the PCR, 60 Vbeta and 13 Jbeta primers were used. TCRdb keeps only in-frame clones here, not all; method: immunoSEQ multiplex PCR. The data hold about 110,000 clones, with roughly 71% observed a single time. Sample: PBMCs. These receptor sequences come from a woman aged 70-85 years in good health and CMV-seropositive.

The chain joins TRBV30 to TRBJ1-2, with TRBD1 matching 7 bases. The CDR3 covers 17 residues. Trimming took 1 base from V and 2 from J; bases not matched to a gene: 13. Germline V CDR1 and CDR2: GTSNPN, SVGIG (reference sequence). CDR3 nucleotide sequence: TGTGCCTGGAGTGCCAAAACCGGGACAGCAATAAACTATGGCTACACCTTC. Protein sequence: CAWSAKTGTAINYGYTF.

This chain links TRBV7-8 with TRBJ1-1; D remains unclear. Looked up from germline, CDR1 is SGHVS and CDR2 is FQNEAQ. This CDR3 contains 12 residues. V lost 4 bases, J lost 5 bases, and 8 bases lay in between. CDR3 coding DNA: TGTGCCAGCAGCTCCGGGAGGACTGAAGCTTTCTTT. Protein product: CASSSGRTEAFF.

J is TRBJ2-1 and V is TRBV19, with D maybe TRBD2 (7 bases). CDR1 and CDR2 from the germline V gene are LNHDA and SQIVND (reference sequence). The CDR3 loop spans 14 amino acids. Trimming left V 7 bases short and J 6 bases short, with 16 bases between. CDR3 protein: CASTPRGGFNEQFF. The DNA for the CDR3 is TGTGCCAGTACCCCAAGGGGGGGGTTCAATGAGCAGTTCTTC.

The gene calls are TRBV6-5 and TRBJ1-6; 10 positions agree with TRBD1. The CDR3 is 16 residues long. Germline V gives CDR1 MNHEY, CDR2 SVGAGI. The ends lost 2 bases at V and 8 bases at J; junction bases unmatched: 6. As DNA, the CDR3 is TGTGCCAGCAGTTACCACTCAGGGACAGGGGATTCACCCCTCCACTTT. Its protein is CASSYHSGTGDSPLHF.

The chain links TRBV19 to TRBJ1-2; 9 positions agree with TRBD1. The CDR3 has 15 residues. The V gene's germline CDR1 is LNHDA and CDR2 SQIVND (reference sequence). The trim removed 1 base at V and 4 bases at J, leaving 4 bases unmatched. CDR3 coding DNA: TGTGCCAGTAGTATAGGTGACAGGGGGACCTATGGCTACACCTTC. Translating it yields CASSIGDRGTYGYTF.

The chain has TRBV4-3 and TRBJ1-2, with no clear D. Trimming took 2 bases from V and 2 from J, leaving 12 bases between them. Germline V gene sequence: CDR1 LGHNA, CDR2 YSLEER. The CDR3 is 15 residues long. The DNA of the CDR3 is TGCGCCAGCAGCCAATCCAGGCTGATCAACTATGGCTACACCTTC. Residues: CASSQSRLINYGYTF.

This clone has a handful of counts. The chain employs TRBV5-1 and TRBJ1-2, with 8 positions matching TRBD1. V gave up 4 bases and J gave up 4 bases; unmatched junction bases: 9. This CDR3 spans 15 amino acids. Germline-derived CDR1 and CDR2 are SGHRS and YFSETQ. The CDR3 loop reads CASSTGQGRVYGYTF. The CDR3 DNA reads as TGCGCCAGCAGCACAGGACAGGGACGTGTCTATGGCTACACCTTC.

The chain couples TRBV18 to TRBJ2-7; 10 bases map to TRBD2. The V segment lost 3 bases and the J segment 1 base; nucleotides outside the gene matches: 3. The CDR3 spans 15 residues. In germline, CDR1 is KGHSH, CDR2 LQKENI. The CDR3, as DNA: TGTGCCAGCTCACCGAGCGGGGGGGCTTCCTACGAGCAGTACTTC. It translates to CASSPSGGASYEQYF. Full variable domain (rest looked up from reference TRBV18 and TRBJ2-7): NAGVMQNPRHLVRRRGQEARLRCSPMKGHSHVYWYRQLPEEGLKFMVYLQKENIIDESGMPKERFSAEFPKEGPSILRIQQVVRGDSAAYFCASSPSGGASYEQYFGPGTRLTVT.

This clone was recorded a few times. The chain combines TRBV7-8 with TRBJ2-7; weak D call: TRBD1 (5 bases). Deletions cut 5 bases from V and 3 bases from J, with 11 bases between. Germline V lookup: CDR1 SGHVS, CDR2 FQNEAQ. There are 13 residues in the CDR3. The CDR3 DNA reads TGTGCCAGCAGCCGACAGAGTGGCTACGAGCAGTACTTC. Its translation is CASSRQSGYEQYF. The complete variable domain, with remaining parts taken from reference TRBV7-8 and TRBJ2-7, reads GAGVSQSPRYKVAKRGQDVALRCDPISGHVSLFWYQQALGQGPEFLTYFQNEAQLDKSGLPSDRFFAERPEGSVSTLKIQRTQQEDSAVYLCASSRQSGYEQYFGPGTRLTVT.

The DNA of the CDR3 is TGTGCCAGTCCTCGGGGAACTGAAGCTTTCTTT. Its protein product is CASPRGTEAFF. This chain links TRBV19 with TRBJ1-1, with D hard to call. This CDR3 has 11 residues. Trimming left V 8 bases short and J 5 bases short, with 9 bases between. The V gene's germline CDR1 is LNHDA and CDR2 SQIVND (reference sequence). The complete variable domain, with remaining parts taken from reference TRBV19 and TRBJ1-1, reads DGGITQSPKYLFRKEGQNVTLSCEQNLNHDAMYWYRQDPGQGLRLIYYSQIVNDFQKGDIAEGYSVSREKKESFPLTVTSAQKNPTAFYLCASPRGTEAFFGQGTRLTVV.

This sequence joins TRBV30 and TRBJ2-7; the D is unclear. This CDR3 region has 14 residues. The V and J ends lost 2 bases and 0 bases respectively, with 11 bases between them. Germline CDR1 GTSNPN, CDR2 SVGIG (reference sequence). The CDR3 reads CAWSPTMASYEQYF. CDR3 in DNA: TGTGCCTGGAGTCCTACTATGGCCTCCTACGAGCAGTACTTC. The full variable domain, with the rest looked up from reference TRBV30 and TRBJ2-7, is SQTIHQWPATLVQPVGSPLSLECTVEGTSNPNLYWYRQAAGRGLQLLFYSVGIGQISSEVPQNLSASRPQDRQFILSSKKLLLSDSGFYLCAWSPTMASYEQYFGPGTRLTVT.

The CDR3 nucleotides are TGCGCCAGCAGCTTGGGTCATAGCGGGGCTGGAGAGACCCAGTACTTC. Translated, it gives CASSLGHSGAGETQYF. This chain connects TRBV5-1 to TRBJ2-5; the match to TRBD2 covers 8 bases. The CDR3 loop spans 16 amino acids. The junction had 8 bases not matched to a gene; V was cut back by 0 bases and J by 4 bases. Germline CDR1 reads SGHRS; CDR2 reads YFSETQ.

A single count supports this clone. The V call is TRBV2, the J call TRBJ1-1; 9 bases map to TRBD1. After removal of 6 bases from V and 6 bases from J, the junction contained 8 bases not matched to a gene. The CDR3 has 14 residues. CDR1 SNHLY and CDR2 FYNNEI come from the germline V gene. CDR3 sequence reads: CASRGTGRTAEAFF. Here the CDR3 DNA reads TGTGCCAGCAGGGGGACAGGGAGAACGGCTGAAGCTTTCTTT.

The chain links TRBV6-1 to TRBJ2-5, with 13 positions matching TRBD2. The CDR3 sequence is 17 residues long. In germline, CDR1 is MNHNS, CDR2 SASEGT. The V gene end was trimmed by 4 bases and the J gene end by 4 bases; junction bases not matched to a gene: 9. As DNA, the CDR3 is TGTGCCAGCAGTGCGGGACTAGCGGGATTGATGGGAGAGACCCAGTACTTC. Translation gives CASSAGLAGLMGETQYF.

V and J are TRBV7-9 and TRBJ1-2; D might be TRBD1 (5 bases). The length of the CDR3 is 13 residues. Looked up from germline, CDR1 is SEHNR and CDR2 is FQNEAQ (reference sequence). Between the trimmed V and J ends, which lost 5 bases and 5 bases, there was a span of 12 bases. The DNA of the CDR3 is TGTGCCAGCAGCCCCACAGGCTTTTATGGCTACACCTTC. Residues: CASSPTGFYGYTF.

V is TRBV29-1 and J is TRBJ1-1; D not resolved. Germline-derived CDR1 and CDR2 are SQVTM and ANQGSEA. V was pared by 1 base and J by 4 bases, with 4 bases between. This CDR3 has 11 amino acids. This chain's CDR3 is CSVEGSTEAFF. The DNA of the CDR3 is TGCAGCGTTGAAGGCAGCACTGAAGCTTTCTTT.

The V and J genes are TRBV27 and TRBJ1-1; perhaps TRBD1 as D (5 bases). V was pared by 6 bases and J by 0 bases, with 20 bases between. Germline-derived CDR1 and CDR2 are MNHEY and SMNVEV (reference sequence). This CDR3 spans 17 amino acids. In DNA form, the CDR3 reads TGTGCCAGCAGAACCCAGGGATTTGGAACTATGAACACTGAAGCTTTCTTT. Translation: CASRTQGFGTMNTEAFF.

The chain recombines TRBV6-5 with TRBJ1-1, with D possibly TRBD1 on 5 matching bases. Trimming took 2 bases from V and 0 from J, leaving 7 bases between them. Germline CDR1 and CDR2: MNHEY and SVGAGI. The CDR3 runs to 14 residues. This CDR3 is CASSYNRLNTEAFF. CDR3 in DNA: TGTGCCAGCAGTTACAACAGGCTGAACACTGAAGCTTTCTTT.

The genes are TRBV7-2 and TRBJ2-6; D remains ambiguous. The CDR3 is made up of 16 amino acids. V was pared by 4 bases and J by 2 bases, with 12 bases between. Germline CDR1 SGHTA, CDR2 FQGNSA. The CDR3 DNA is TGTGCCAGCAGCTCTACTGGGCTACCTGGGGCCAACGTCCTGACTTTC. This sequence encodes CASSSTGLPGANVLTF. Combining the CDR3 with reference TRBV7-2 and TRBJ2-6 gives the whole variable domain GAGVSQSPSNKVTEKGKDVELRCDPISGHTALYWYRQSLGQGLEFLIYFQGNSAPDKSGLPSDRFSAERTGGSVSTLTIQRTQQEDSAVYLCASSSTGLPGANVLTFGAGSRLTVL.

CDR3 sequence (DNA): TGTGCCAGCAGTGAATTAGCGGGGGGACCTTACGAGCAGTACTTC. Its protein is CASSELAGGPYEQYF. The chain uses TRBV6-1 and TRBJ2-7, with 10 bases fitting TRBD2. This CDR3 spans 15 amino acids. Per germline, CDR1 MNHNS and CDR2 SASEGT. Losses at the gene ends were 2 bases for V and 4 bases for J; bases not matched to a gene: 5.

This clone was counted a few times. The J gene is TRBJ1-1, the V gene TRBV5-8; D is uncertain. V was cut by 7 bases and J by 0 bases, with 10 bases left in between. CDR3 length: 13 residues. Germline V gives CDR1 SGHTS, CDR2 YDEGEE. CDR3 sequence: CASVVSLNTEAFF. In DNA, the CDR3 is TGTGCCAGCGTTGTTAGTTTGAACACTGAAGCTTTCTTT.

In DNA, the CDR3 is TGCGCCAGCAGCTTCACACGGGGAACAACGGCCACTGAAGCTTTCTTT. Residues: CASSFTRGTTATEAFF. The genes are TRBV5-1 and TRBJ1-1, with unresolved D. The ends were cut back, 2 bases at V and 4 bases at J, with 18 bases in the middle. Per germline, CDR1 SGHRS and CDR2 YFSETQ. The CDR3 loop spans 16 amino acids.

The CDR3 protein is CASSPSGVTDTQYF. In nucleotides, the CDR3 is TGTGCCAGCAGCCCTAGCGGGGTAACAGATACGCAGTATTTT. This chain joins TRBV2 and TRBJ2-3; 9 nucleotides line up with TRBD2. This CDR3 has 14 amino acids. The J segment lost 3 bases and the V segment lost 6 bases, leaving 4 bases of the junction unmatched. The germline V gene has CDR1 SNHLY and CDR2 FYNNEI.

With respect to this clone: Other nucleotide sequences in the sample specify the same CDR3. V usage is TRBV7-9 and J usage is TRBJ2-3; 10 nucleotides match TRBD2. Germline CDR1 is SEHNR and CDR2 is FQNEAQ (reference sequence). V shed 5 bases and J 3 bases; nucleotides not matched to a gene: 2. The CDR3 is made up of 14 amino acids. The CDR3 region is CASSLSGGTDTQYF. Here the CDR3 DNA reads TGTGCCAGCAGCCTTAGCGGGGGGACAGATACGCAGTATTTT. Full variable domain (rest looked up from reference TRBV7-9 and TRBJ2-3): DTGVSQNPRHKITKRGQNVTFRCDPISEHNRLYWYRQTLGQGPEFLTYFQNEAQLEKSRLLSDRFSAERPKGSFSTLEIQRTEQGDSAMYLCASSLSGGTDTQYFGPGTRLTVL.

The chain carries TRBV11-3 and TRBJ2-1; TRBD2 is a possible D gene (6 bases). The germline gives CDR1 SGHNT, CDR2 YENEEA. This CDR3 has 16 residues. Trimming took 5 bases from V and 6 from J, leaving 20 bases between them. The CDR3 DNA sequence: TGTGCCAGCAGCACCGGGACCCTCGGAGGGGCCAATGAGCAGTTCTTC. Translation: CASSTGTLGGANEQFF.

CDR3 bases: TGTGCTAGTGGTCCTTATCTAGCGGGGGGGCGTAATGAGCAGTTCTTC. Translating gives CASGPYLAGGRNEQFF. The gene calls are TRBV12-5 and TRBJ2-1; 12 bases are a match to TRBD2. Germline CDR1 and CDR2: LGHNT and FRNRAP. With V trimmed by 5 bases and J by 7 bases, 9 bases remained unmatched. The CDR3 has 16 residues.

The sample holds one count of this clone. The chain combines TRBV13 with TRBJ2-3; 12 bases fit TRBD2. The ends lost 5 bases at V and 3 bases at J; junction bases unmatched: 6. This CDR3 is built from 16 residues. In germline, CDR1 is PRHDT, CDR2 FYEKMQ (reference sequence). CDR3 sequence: CASSLPLAGGTDTQYF. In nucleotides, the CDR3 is TGTGCCAGCAGCCTCCCTCTAGCGGGGGGGACAGATACGCAGTATTTT.

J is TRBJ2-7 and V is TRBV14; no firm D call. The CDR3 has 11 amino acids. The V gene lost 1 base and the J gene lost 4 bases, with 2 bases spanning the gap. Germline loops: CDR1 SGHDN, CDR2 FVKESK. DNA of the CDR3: TGTGCCAGCAGCCAAGTATACGAGCAGTACTTC. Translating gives CASSQVYEQYF.

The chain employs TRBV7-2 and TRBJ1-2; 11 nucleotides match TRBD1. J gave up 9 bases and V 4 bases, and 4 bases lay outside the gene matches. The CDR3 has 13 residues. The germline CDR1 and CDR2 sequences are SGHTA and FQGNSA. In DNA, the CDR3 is TGTGCCAGCAGCTCAAGGACAGGGGGCAGCTACACCTTC. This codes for CASSSRTGGSYTF.

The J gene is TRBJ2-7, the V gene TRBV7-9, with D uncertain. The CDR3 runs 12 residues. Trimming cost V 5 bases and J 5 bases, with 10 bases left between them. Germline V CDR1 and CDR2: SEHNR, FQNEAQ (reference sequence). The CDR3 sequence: CASSRSGHEQYF. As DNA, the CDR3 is TGTGCCAGCAGCCGTTCAGGTCACGAGCAGTACTTC.

Written as DNA, the CDR3 is TGTGCCAGCTCACCGACAGGGCGGAACACCGGGGAGCTGTTTTTT. This encodes CASSPTGRNTGELFF. V gene TRBV18 combines with J gene TRBJ2-2; 7 bases fit TRBD1. CDR3 length: 15 amino acids. Germline V CDR1 and CDR2: KGHSH, LQKENI. Losses at the gene ends were 3 bases for V and 1 base for J; bases not matched to a gene: 2.

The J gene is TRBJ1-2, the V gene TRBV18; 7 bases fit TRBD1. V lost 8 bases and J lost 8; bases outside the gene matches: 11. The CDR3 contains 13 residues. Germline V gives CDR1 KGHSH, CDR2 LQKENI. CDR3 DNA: TGTGCCAGCACTTCCGGACAGGCCAAGGGCTACACCTTC. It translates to CASTSGQAKGYTF.